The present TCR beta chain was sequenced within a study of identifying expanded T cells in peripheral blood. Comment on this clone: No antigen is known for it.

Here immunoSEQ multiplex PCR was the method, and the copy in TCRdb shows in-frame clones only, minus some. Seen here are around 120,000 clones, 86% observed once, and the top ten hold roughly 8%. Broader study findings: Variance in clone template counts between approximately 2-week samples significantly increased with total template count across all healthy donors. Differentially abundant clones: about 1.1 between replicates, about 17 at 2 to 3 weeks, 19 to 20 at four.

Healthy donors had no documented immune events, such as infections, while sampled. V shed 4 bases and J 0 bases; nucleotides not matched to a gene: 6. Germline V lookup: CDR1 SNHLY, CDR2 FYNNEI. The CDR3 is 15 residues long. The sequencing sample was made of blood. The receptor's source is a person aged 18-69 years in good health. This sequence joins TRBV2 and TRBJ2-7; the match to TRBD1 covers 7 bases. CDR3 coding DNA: TGTGCCAGCAGTGTGGCAGGGGGACCCTCCTACGAGCAGTACTTC. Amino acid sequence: CASSVAGGPSYEQYF.